This entry features one T cell receptor beta chain sequence. Its matching antigen is unknown. The data originate from a study of T cell responses to AZD1222 COVID-19 vaccine. Study-level findings and limits: Recipients of two AZD1222 doses showed rising Spike-specific TCR breadth and depth. Just 6 or 7 people given AZD1222 tested seropositive at baseline. Reports indicate that nearly half of spike-specific TCRs are directed at unmutated variant regions. No repertoire was sampled before or during the peak T cell response, only after it.

TCRdb keeps only in-frame clones here, not all; method: immunoSEQ multiplex PCR. The sample has approximately 120,000 clones; about 88% are singletons. Germline CDR1 is KGHSH and CDR2 is LQKENI. CDR3 size: 16 residues. Trimming cost V 3 bases and J 0 bases, with 12 bases left between them. The sequencing here drew on peripheral blood, taken 28 days after the second AZD1222 dose. J is TRBJ1-3 and V is TRBV18; D gene unclear. This receptor was identified in an adult who received the AZD1222 COVID-19 vaccine. The CDR3 DNA reads as TGTGCCAGCTCACCGGGAGGAGGAAACTCTGGAAACACCATATATTTT. It codes for CASSPGGGNSGNTIYF. Complete variable domain (other parts from reference TRBV18 and TRBJ1-3): NAGVMQNPRHLVRRRGQEARLRCSPMKGHSHVYWYRQLPEEGLKFMVYLQKENIIDESGMPKERFSAEFPKEGPSILRIQQVVRGDSAAYFCASSPGGGNSGNTIYFGEGSWLTVV.